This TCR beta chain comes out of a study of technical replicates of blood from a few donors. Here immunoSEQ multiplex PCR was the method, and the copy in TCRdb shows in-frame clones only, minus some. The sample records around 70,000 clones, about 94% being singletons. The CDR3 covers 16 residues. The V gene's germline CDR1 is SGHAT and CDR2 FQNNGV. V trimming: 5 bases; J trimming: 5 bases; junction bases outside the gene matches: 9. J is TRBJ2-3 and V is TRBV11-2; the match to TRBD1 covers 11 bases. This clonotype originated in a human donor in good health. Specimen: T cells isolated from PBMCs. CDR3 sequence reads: CASSRGTGGTIDTQYF. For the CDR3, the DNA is TGTGCCAGCAGCCGAGGGACAGGGGGAACTATAGATACGCAGTATTTT.